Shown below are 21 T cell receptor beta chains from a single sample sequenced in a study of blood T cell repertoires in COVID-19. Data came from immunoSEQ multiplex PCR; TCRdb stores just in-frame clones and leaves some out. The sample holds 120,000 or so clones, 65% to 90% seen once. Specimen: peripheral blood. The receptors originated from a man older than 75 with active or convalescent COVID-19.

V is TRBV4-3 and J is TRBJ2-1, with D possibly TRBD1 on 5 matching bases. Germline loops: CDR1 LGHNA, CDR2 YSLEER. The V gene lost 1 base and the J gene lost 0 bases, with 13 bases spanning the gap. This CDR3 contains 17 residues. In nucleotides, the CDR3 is TGCGCCAGCAGCCAAGTCGCGACAGCGAGCTCCTACAATGAGCAGTTCTTC. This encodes CASSQVATASSYNEQFF.

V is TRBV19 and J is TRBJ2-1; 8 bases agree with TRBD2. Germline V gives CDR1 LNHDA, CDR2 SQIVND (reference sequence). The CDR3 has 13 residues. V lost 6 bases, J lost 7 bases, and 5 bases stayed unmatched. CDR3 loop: CASSSGSPNEQFF. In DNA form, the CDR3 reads TGTGCCAGTAGCAGCGGGAGCCCGAATGAGCAGTTCTTC.

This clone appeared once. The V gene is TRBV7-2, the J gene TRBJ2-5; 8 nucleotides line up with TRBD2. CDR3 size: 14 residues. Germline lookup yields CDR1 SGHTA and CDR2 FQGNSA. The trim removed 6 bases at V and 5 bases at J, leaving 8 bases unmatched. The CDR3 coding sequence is TGTGCCAGCAGGGGACTAGATTTTGGCGAGACCCAGTACTTC. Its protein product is CASRGLDFGETQYF.

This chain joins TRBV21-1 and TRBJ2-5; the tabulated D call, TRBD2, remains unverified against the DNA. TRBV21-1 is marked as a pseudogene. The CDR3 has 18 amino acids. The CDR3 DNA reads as TGTGCCAGCAGCAAAGGGCCTAGCGGGAAGAGTTCGGTAGAGACCCAGTACTTC. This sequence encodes CASSKGPSGKSSVETQYF.

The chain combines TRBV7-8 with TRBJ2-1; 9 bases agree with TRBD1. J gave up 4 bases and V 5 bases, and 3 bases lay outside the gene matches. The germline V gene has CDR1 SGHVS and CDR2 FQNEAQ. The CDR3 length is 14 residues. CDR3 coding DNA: TGTGCCAGCAGCACAGGGGGCGCTTACAATGAGCAGTTCTTC. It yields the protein CASSTGGAYNEQFF.

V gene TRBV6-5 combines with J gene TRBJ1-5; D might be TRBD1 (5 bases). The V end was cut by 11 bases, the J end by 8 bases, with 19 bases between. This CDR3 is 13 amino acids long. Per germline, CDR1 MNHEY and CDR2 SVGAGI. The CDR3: CAAGEGSAKPQHF. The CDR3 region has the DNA TGTGCCGCGGGGGAGGGCAGTGCGAAGCCCCAGCATTTT.

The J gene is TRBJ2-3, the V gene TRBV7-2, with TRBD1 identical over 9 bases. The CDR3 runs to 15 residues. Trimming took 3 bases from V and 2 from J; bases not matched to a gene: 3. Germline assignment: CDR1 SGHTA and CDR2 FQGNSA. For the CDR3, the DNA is TGTGCCAGCAGCTTGGACAGGGGTTACACAGATACGCAGTATTTT. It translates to CASSLDRGYTDTQYF.

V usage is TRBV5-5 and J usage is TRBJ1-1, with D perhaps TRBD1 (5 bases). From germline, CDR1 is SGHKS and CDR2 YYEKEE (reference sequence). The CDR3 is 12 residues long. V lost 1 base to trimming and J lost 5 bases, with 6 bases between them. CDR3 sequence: CASSLTGTEAFF. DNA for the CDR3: TGTGCCAGCAGCTTGACAGGTACTGAAGCTTTCTTT.

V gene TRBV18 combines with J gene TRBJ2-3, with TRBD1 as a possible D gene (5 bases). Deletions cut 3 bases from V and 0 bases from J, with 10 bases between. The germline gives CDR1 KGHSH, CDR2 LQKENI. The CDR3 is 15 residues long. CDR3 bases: TGTGCCAGCTCACCGGCCAGGGTTAGCACAGATACGCAGTATTTT. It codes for CASSPARVSTDTQYF. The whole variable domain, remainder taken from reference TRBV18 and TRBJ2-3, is NAGVMQNPRHLVRRRGQEARLRCSPMKGHSHVYWYRQLPEEGLKFMVYLQKENIIDESGMPKERFSAEFPKEGPSILRIQQVVRGDSAAYFCASSPARVSTDTQYFGPGTRLTVL.

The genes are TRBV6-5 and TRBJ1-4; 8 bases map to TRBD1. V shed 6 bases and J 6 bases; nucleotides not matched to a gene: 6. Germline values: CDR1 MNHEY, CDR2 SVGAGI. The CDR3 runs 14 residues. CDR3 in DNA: TGTGCCAGCAGCCGAGACAGGGGACATGAAAAACTGTTTTTT. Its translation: CASSRDRGHEKLFF.

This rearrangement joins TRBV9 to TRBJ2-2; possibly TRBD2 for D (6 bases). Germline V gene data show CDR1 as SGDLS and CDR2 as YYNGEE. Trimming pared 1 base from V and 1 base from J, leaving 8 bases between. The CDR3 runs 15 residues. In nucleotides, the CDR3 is TGTGCCAGCAGCGTACGCGGGGAGAACACCGGGGAGCTGTTTTTT. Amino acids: CASSVRGENTGELFF. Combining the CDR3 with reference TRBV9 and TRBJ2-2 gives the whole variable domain DSGVTQTPKHLITATGQRVTLRCSPRSGDLSVYWYQQSLDQGLQFLIQYYNGEERAKGNILERFSAQQFPDLHSELNLSSLELGDSALYFCASSVRGENTGELFFGEGSRLTVL.

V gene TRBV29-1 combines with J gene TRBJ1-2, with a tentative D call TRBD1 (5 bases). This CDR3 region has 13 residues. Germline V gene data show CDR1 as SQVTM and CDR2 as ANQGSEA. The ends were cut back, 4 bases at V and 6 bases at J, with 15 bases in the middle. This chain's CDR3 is CSVARGEGHGYTF. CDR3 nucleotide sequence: TGCAGCGTTGCGCGGGGCGAAGGGCATGGCTACACCTTC.

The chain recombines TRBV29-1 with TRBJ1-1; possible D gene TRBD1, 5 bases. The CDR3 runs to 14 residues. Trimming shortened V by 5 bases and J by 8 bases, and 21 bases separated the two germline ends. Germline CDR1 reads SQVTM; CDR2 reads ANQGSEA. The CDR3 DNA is TGCAGCGTTTCCCCTGCCAGAGGACACGTAGAAGCTTTCTTT. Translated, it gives CSVSPARGHVEAFF.

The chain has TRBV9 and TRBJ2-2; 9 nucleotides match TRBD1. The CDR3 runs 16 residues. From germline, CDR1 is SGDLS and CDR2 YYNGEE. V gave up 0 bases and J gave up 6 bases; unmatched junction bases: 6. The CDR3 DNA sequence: TGTGCCAGCAGCGTAGAACAGGGGGCTTGGGCCGGGGAGCTGTTTTTT. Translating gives CASSVEQGAWAGELFF. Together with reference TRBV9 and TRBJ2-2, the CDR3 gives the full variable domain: DSGVTQTPKHLITATGQRVTLRCSPRSGDLSVYWYQQSLDQGLQFLIQYYNGEERAKGNILERFSAQQFPDLHSELNLSSLELGDSALYFCASSVEQGAWAGELFFGEGSRLTVL.

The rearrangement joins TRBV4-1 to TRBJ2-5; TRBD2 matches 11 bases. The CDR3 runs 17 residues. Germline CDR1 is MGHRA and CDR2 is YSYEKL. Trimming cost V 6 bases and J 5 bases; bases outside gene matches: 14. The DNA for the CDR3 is TGCGCCAGCAGACTCGGAGTAGCGGGAGGGCCGGAGGAGACCCAGTACTTC. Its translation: CASRLGVAGGPEETQYF.

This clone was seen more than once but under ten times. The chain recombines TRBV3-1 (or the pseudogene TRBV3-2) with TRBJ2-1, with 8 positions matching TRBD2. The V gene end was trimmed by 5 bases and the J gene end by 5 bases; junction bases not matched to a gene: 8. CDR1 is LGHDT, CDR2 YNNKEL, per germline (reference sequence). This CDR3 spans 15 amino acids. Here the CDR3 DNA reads TGTGCCAGCAGCTCATCCGGGAGGGTAAACAATGAGCAGTTCTTC. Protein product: CASSSSGRVNNEQFF.

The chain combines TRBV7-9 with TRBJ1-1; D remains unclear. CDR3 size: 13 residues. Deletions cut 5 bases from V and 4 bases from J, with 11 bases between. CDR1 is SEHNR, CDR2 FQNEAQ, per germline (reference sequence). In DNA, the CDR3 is TGTGCCAGCAGCCCGACCGGGTTCACTGAAGCTTTCTTT. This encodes CASSPTGFTEAFF.

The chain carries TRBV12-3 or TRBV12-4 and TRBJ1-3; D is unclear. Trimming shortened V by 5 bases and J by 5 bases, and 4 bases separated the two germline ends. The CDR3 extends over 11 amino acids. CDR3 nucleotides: TGTGCCAGCAGTCCTAGAAACACCATATATTTT. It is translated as CASSPRNTIYF.

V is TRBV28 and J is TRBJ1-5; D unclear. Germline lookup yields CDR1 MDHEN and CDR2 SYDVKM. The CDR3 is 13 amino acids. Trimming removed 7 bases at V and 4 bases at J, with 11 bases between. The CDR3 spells CASTPTGNQPQHF. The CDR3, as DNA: TGTGCCAGCACCCCTACGGGGAATCAGCCCCAGCATTTT. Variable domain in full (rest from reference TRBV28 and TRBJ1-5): DVKVTQSSRYLVKRTGEKVFLECVQDMDHENMFWYRQDPGLGLRLIYFSYDVKMKEKGDIPEGYSVSREKKERFSLILESASTNQTSMYLCASTPTGNQPQHFGDGTRLSIL.

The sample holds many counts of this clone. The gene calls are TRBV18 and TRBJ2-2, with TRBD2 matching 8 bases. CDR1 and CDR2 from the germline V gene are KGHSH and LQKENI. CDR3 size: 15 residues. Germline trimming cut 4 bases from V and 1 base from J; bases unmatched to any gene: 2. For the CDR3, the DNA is TGTGCCAGCTCACAGACTAGCGTGAACACCGGGGAGCTGTTTTTT. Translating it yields CASSQTSVNTGELFF.

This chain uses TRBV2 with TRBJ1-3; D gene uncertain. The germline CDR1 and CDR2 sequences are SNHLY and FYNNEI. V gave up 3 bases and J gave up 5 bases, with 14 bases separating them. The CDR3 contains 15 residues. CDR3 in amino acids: CASSENSGSRNTIYF. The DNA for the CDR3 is TGTGCCAGCAGTGAGAACAGTGGGTCCCGAAACACCATATATTTT.